These 10 T cell receptor beta chains originate from one sample sequenced in a study of T cell changes during pregnancy in multiple sclerosis (dated by TCRdb to between 2018 and 2021). Preparation of the library involved the immunoSEQ multiplex PCR assay. TCRdb provides this immuneACCESS table in a form limited to in-frame rearrangements. Some clones are lacking; in checked studies, under half of them reflect an unresolved V gene, and why the rest are absent is not known. For this sample there are 50,000 or so clones; approximately 92% appear just once. Of the sample, more than 0.7% is held by the ten largest clones. The material sequenced was CD4+ T cells from peripheral blood mononuclear cells, taken in the third trimester of pregnancy. All receptors derive from a female donor with multiple sclerosis, enrolled in a pregnancy study.

V is TRBV7-2 and J is TRBJ1-1, with TRBD1 matching 10 bases. CDR3 length: 12 amino acids. V lost 1 base to trimming and J lost 10 bases; unmatched junction nucleotides: 0. Germline loops: CDR1 SGHTA, CDR2 FQGNSA. The CDR3 is CASSLGQGAAFF. CDR3 DNA sequence: TGTGCCAGCAGCTTAGGACAGGGGGCAGCTTTCTTT.

CDR3 sequence reads: CASSQRPGASSGYTF. The CDR3 bases are TGTGCCAGCAGCCAACGTCCAGGGGCCTCCTCTGGCTACACCTTC. The genes are TRBV14 and TRBJ1-2, with D possibly TRBD1 on 6 matching bases. The germline V and J ends were trimmed by 2 bases and 7 bases, with 17 bases remaining between them. Germline V gene lookup returns CDR1 SGHDN and CDR2 FVKESK. The CDR3 runs 15 residues.

V usage is TRBV25-1 and J usage is TRBJ1-1; D may be TRBD1 (6 bases). CDR1 is MGHDK and CDR2 is SYGVNS in the germline V gene. The CDR3 is 14 amino acids. Trimming took 6 bases from V and 6 from J, leaving 17 bases between them. The CDR3 is CASREGGVGAEAFF. The DNA for the CDR3 is TGTGCCAGCAGGGAGGGGGGGGTGGGGGCTGAAGCTTTCTTT.

In its sample, this clone was seen a few times. The rearrangement uses TRBV7-2 and TRBJ1-2; D remains unclear. This CDR3 has 13 residues. Trimming removed 8 bases at V and 2 bases at J, with 12 bases between. Germline values: CDR1 SGHTA, CDR2 FQGNSA. The CDR3 DNA follows: TGTGCCAGCGCACCACAGAGAAACTATGGCTACACCTTC. Residues: CASAPQRNYGYTF.

The V gene is TRBV6-5, the J gene TRBJ1-1; D call uncertain. The germline V and J ends were trimmed by 7 bases and 3 bases, with 15 bases remaining between them. In germline, CDR1 is MNHEY, CDR2 SVGAGI. The CDR3 has 14 residues. CDR3 DNA sequence: TGTGCCAGCACCTTCAACACAGTCTACACTGAAGCTTTCTTT. This encodes CASTFNTVYTEAFF.

In this sample, this clone turned up once. V gene TRBV18 combines with J gene TRBJ1-2; TRBD1 matches at 10 bases. The CDR3 is 16 amino acids. CDR1 KGHSH and CDR2 LQKENI come from the germline V gene. V gave up 3 bases and J gave up 7 bases; unmatched junction bases: 11. As DNA, the CDR3 is TGTGCCAGCTCACCGATTACCGGGACAGGGGAGCGTGGCTACACCTTC. Protein: CASSPITGTGERGYTF.

The rearrangement uses TRBV27 and TRBJ1-2, with 11 positions matching TRBD1. Germline V gene data show CDR1 as MNHEY and CDR2 as SMNVEV (reference sequence). J lost 8 bases, V lost 5 bases, and 7 bases had no gene match. This CDR3 is 14 amino acids long. The CDR3 spells CASSLGQGAGGYTF. In DNA, the CDR3 is TGTGCCAGCAGTCTTGGACAGGGGGCGGGAGGCTACACCTTC.

This chain's CDR3 is CAWSQSDGYTF. The CDR3 DNA reads TGTGCCTGGAGTCAATCAGATGGCTACACCTTC. The rearrangement joins TRBV30 to TRBJ1-2; D remains ambiguous. From germline, CDR1 is GTSNPN and CDR2 SVGIG (reference sequence). Trimming removed 2 bases at V and 6 bases at J, with 7 bases between. The CDR3 has 11 residues.

The chain has TRBV9 and TRBJ1-1; the D is unclear. Trimming cost V 4 bases and J 0 bases, with 7 bases left between them. Germline V gene sequence: CDR1 SGDLS, CDR2 YYNGEE. CDR3 size: 13 residues. The CDR3 DNA reads TGTGCCAGCAGCTTACTGTTGAACACTGAAGCTTTCTTT. Its translation is CASSLLLNTEAFF.

This rearrangement joins TRBV7-6 to TRBJ2-3; D is unresolved. V gave up 5 bases and J gave up 2 bases, with 17 bases separating them. Per the germline V gene, CDR1 is SGHVS and CDR2 is FNYEAQ. The CDR3 length is 16 residues. CDR3 loop: CASSQTMRGVTDTQYF. CDR3 bases: TGTGCCAGCAGCCAGACCATGCGAGGAGTCACAGATACGCAGTATTTT.